This T cell receptor beta chain was captured in a study of blood T cell repertoires in COVID-19 (dated by TCRdb to between 2020 and 2021). Describing the broader study: Collaborator samples came from the United States, Italy and Spain and covered acute and convalescent phases of COVID-19. Samples were obtained from the ongoing ImmuneRACE study (first 160 participants) and from some 1,300 subjects provided by 6 global collaborators. The dataset comprised deeply sampled blood TCRbeta repertoires from subjects exposed to, actively infected with, or recovered from COVID-19. The repertoires were released in a freely available public database meant as a resource for research on the immune response to SARS-CoV-2. Sample metadata almost always included a de-identified subject ID, COVID-19 status, age in years and sex. Where available, HLA class I and class II types were obtained from metadata supplied by the sample provider rather than from assay-based typing. The prospective study material was composed of cDNA or gDNA derived from T cells, B-cell-depleted T cells, or PBMCs. General study outcomes and caveats: Clinical and demographic metadata were provided uncurated, with the amount varying by source and participant.

The collaborating institutions used their own protocols to collect whole blood in K2EDTA tubes. For TCRbeta analysis, collaborator samples were shipped as frozen whole blood, as isolated PBMCs, or as DNA extracted from either sample type. TCRbeta CDR3 regions were amplified from genomic DNA by means of the immunoSEQ Assay, a bias-controlled multiplex PCR. Per the authors' processing: The number of nucleated cells in each sample was estimated from the amplification of reference gene primers within the assay. Sequence reads were collapsed and filtered to measure the absolute abundance of every unique TCRbeta CDR3 rearrangement. For each sample, productive Simpson clonality was calculated by taking the square root of Simpson's diversity index across productive rearrangements. Sourced from immuneACCESS, this table was stored by TCRdb with only in-frame sequences that have V and J called. A share of the clones is absent; for the studies checked, an unresolved V gene accounts for under half, and the remainder has no known explanation. D and trimming were read from the DNA, whereas the V and J calls and clone size are those reported in that table. This sample comprises 140,000 to 150,000 clones, around nine tenths of them detected only once. In total, the top ten clones hold roughly 2.1% of the sample.

The CDR3 runs 15 residues from the cysteine to the phenylalanine. Only the CDR3 DNA is retained, 45 bases long and in frame from the first base. The V and J ends are trimmed by 1 base and 2 bases, leaving 12 bases between them. Via the germline V gene, CDR1 is SGHDT and CDR2 YYEEEE. About this clone: What antigen it recognizes has not been identified. Base qualities are not recorded, but no much larger clone differs from it by a single base.

The receptor was derived from a human donor in a cohort sampled during active COVID-19. Sequencing was carried out using peripheral blood. The V and J segments used are TRBV5-6 and TRBJ2-5; tentative D gene TRBD1, with 5 bases matching. The nucleotide sequence reads as follows: TGTGCCAGCAGCTTGTTCTTCAGGGCGCAAGAGACCCAGTACTTC. Its protein is CASSLFFRAQETQYF.